This T cell receptor beta chain was retrieved from a study of blood T cell repertoires in COVID-19 (dated by TCRdb to about 2020). Background for the entire study: Samples from collaborators originated in the United States, Italy and Spain and spanned both the acute and convalescent phases of COVID-19. Nearly every sample came with metadata listing a de-identified subject ID, COVID-19 status, age in years and sex. HLA class I and class II types, where available, came from metadata supplied by the sample provider rather than from assay-based typing. Subjects who had been exposed to COVID-19, were actively infected with it, or had recovered from it provided the deeply sampled blood TCRbeta repertoires that made up the dataset. The repertoires were made available in a free public database intended to serve as a resource for research on the immune response to SARS-CoV-2. The material from the prospective study consisted of cDNA or gDNA derived from T cells, B-cell-depleted T cells, or PBMCs. Samples were obtained from the ongoing ImmuneRACE study (first 160 participants) and from 1,254 subjects provided by 6 global collaborators. Study-wide conclusions, independent of this receptor: How much clinical and demographic metadata was included differed by source and by participant, and the metadata was provided uncurated.

The germline V gene provides CDR1 SGHVS and CDR2 FQNEAQ. Compared with germline, V lacks 0 bases and J lacks 3 bases; bases without a gene match: 11. The CDR3 numbers 18 residues from cysteine through phenylalanine. CDR3 DNA only is kept here, 54 bases in frame from base 1. TCRbeta CDR3 regions were amplified from genomic DNA using the immunoSEQ Assay, a bias-controlled multiplex PCR. In the original analysis: The number of nucleated cells in each sample was estimated from the amplification of reference gene primers within the assay. To quantify the absolute abundance of each unique TCRbeta CDR3 rearrangement, sequence reads were collapsed and filtered. For each sample, productive Simpson clonality was calculated as the square root of Simpson's diversity index across productive rearrangements. Sourced from immuneACCESS, this table was stored by TCRdb with only in-frame sequences that have V and J called. A share of the clones is absent; for the studies checked, an unresolved V gene accounts for under half, and the remainder has no known explanation. The DNA was the basis for D and trimming; V, J and clone size are from that table. The sample table contains over 200,000 clones; only one count was recorded for approximately 86% of them. Clones ranked in the top ten supply roughly 1.2% of the sample.

Turning to this clone: The target of this receptor is not known. No much larger clonotype is one base removed from it; base qualities were not supplied.

One collaborating source in Seattle enrolled patients while the patients were actively infected and followed the patients over time throughout the course of disease. Collaborating institutions collected whole blood in K2EDTA tubes following their own protocols. For TCRbeta analysis, collaborator samples were shipped as frozen whole blood, as isolated PBMCs, or as DNA extracted from either sample type. The sequence is built from TRBV7-8 and TRBJ2-7, with 10 bases matching TRBD1. Sequencing input: peripheral blood. The source of this sequence is a woman aged 30 to 39 with COVID-19, enrolled during active disease. The sequenced DNA: TGTGCCAGCAGCTTAGCGAGACAGGGGGCTTATATTGTCTACGAGCAGTACTTC. It is translated as CASSLARQGAYIVYEQYF.